Below are 18 T cell receptor beta chains sequenced from a single sample in a study of spatial heterogeneity in lung cancer. Regarding time point: blood at routine non-recurrence follow-up after resection. Via MiXCR, TCRdb re-called the 5' RACE reads, giving one row per CDR3 protein. Among roughly 11,000 distinct CDR3 sequences listed, roughly 9.1% were seen once. The source was PBMCs, collected at follow-up. These receptors were collected from a female donor with early-stage non-small cell lung cancer.

The chain uses TRBV12-3 or TRBV12-4 and TRBJ1-1, with 10 positions matching TRBD1. This CDR3 has 16 amino acids. V dropped 5 bases and J dropped 5; count of bases not matched to a gene: 11. The CDR3 DNA reads TGTGCCAGCAGTCCGTTAACCGGGACAGGGGTAACTGAAGCTTTCTTT. Protein sequence: CASSPLTGTGVTEAFF.

This clonotype was recorded at least ten times. The chain couples TRBV20-1 to TRBJ2-5; D may be TRBD1 or TRBD2 (6 bases each). Trimming stripped 5 bases from V and 4 bases from J, with 14 bases between. The CDR3 is made up of 13 amino acids. Germline V gives CDR1 DFQATT, CDR2 SNEGSKA (reference sequence). Here the CDR3 DNA reads TGCAGTGCTCCGAGGGGGGCGCGAGAGACCCAGTACTTC. It codes for CSAPRGARETQYF.

This clonotype showed up just a few times. V is TRBV11-2 and J is TRBJ2-7; the match to TRBD1 covers 8 bases. This CDR3 contains 12 residues. Unmatched junction bases numbered 3, after V lost 5 bases and J lost 6 bases. CDR1 and CDR2 (germline): SGHAT, FQNNGV. CDR3 residues: CASSHGTGEQYV. CDR3 DNA: TGTGCCAGCAGCCATGGGACAGGCGAGCAGTACGTC.

V and J are TRBV11-1 and TRBJ2-7, with 11 bases that match TRBD1. This CDR3 has 14 residues. V lost 4 bases, J lost 3 bases, and 2 bases stayed unmatched. Germline loops: CDR1 SGHAT, CDR2 FQDESV (reference sequence). The CDR3 sequence is CASSSGQGVYEQYF. The CDR3 nucleotides read TGTGCCAGCAGCTCGGGACAGGGGGTCTACGAGCAGTACTTC.

The chain employs TRBV28 and TRBJ1-2, with D unclear. CDR1 and CDR2 (germline): MDHEN, SYDVKM. The CDR3 has 12 residues. Trimming took 3 bases from V and 8 from J, leaving 10 bases between them. DNA for the CDR3: TGTGCCAGCAGTTTCACGGGGAGCGGCTACACCTTC. Translation gives CASSFTGSGYTF.

This clonotype is labeled medium-sized (0.01 to 0.1%). The rearrangement links TRBV10-1 to TRBJ2-7; TRBD1 matches at 10 bases. Germline lookup yields CDR1 WNHNN and CDR2 SYGVQD (reference sequence). This CDR3 spans 15 amino acids. Trimming at V came to 4 bases and at J to 6 bases, leaving 9 bases not matched to a gene. CDR3 in amino acids: CASSGPGTGALEQYF. CDR3 in DNA: TGCGCCAGCAGTGGACCCGGGACAGGGGCCCTCGAGCAGTACTTC.

This clonotype was recorded at least ten times. This chain connects TRBV12-3 or TRBV12-4 to TRBJ2-5; 9 positions match TRBD1. V lost 6 bases, J lost 9 bases, and 8 bases stayed unmatched. The CDR3 length is 13 residues. The CDR3 protein is CASRAGTGNSQYF. DNA of the CDR3: TGTGCCAGCAGGGCCGGGACAGGGAATTCCCAGTACTTC.

This clonotype was detected many times. This chain joins TRBV28 and TRBJ2-6; D gene ambiguous. CDR1 MDHEN and CDR2 SYDVKM come from the germline V gene. The CDR3 consists of 15 residues. Trimming stripped 4 bases from V and 4 bases from J, with 11 bases between. The CDR3 DNA reads as TGTGCCAGCAGTTCCCAGCCCCTCGGGGCCAACGTCCTGACTTTC. It translates to CASSSQPLGANVLTF.

This clonotype is judged medium-sized (0.01 to 0.1%). The gene calls are TRBV27 and TRBJ2-3; D is perhaps TRBD1 (5 bases). Germline CDR1 and CDR2: MNHEY and SMNVEV (reference sequence). Between the trimmed V and J ends, which lost 1 base and 2 bases, there was a span of 10 bases. CDR3 length: 15 residues. CDR3 DNA: TGTGCCAGCAGTTTATTACAGGACCTCACAGATACGCAGTATTTT. It is translated as CASSLLQDLTDTQYF.

In its sample, this clonotype was seen many times. The chain is built from TRBV7-7 and TRBJ2-5, with D perhaps given as TRBD1 or TRBD2 (5 bases each). The CDR3 loop spans 16 amino acids. Trimming took off 5 bases at V and 1 base at J, with 17 bases between the two ends. From germline, CDR1 is SSHAT and CDR2 FNYEAQ (reference sequence). This CDR3 is CASSPTPGRAQETQYF. In nucleotides, the CDR3 is TGTGCCAGCAGCCCCACGCCGGGACGTGCCCAAGAGACCCAGTACTTC.

This clonotype showed up just a few times. The chain couples TRBV7-2 to TRBJ1-4; possibly TRBD1 for D (6 bases). The CDR3 is made up of 15 amino acids. CDR1 is SGHTA, CDR2 FQGNSA, per germline. The ends were cut back, 4 bases at V and 0 bases at J, with 9 bases in the middle. CDR3 DNA: TGTGCCAGCAGCTCTCGGACAGCAACTAATGAAAAACTGTTTTTT. It specifies CASSSRTATNEKLFF.

This clonotype was seen ten or more times. The chain joins TRBV7-9 to TRBJ1-2; D not certain. Germline lookup yields CDR1 SEHNR and CDR2 FQNEAQ (reference sequence). This CDR3 comprises 13 residues. V dropped 6 bases and J dropped 4 bases, with 12 bases sitting between them. DNA of the CDR3: TGTGCCAGCAGGTCCGGGTCTGGCTATGGCTACACCTTC. It encodes CASRSGSGYGYTF.

This clonotype was observed many times. The chain joins TRBV29-1 to TRBJ2-1; D may be TRBD1 (7 bases). CDR3 length: 13 amino acids. Trimming stripped 7 bases from V and 6 bases from J, with 16 bases between. Germline CDR1 reads SQVTM; CDR2 reads ANQGSEA. The CDR3 loop reads CSATGDSTNEQFF. The CDR3 DNA follows: TGCAGCGCAACAGGGGACTCTACCAATGAGCAGTTCTTC.

V usage is TRBV6-1 and J usage is TRBJ1-6; 9 nucleotides line up with TRBD1. V lost 6 bases to trimming and J lost 12 bases; unmatched junction nucleotides: 3. CDR1 is MNHNS and CDR2 is SASEGT in the germline V gene. This CDR3 is 12 amino acids long. For the CDR3, the DNA is TGTGCCAGCAGGGGGACAGGGTTACCCCTCCACTTT. It yields the protein CASRGTGLPLHF.

On this clonotype itself: This may arise from a read error, as a much more abundant clone is one base away. The V call is TRBV28, the J call TRBJ1-2; 8 positions match TRBD1. Germline V gene lookup returns CDR1 MDHEN and CDR2 SYDVKM. The CDR3 has 13 residues. DNA of the CDR3: TGTGTCAGCAGTTTTAGTACAGGGGGTGACTACACCTTC. It encodes CVSSFSTGGDYTF.

The chain has TRBV9 and TRBJ1-1, with TRBD1 as a possible D gene (5 bases). The V end was cut by 1 base, the J end by 3 bases, with 7 bases between. The CDR3 extends over 13 amino acids. Per germline, CDR1 SGDLS and CDR2 YYNGEE. The CDR3 loop is CASSVLGDTEAFF. The DNA for the CDR3 is TGTGCCAGCAGCGTATTGGGGGACACTGAAGCTTTCTTT.

This clonotype was counted ten times or more. CDR3 sequence (DNA): TGTGCCAGCAGCTTAGAAGGGACTAGCGGGAGGTACTACAATGAGCAGTTCTTC. It translates to CASSLEGTSGRYYNEQFF. The chain is built from TRBV7-2 and TRBJ2-1; TRBD2 matches at 15 bases. Trimming removed 1 base from V and 3 bases from J; junction bases left unmatched: 4. The CDR3 spans 18 residues. Per the germline V gene, CDR1 is SGHTA and CDR2 is FQGNSA. The variable domain in full, with the rest retrieved from reference TRBV7-2 and TRBJ2-1, is GAGVSQSPSNKVTEKGKDVELRCDPISGHTALYWYRQSLGQGLEFLIYFQGNSAPDKSGLPSDRFSAERTGGSVSTLTIQRTQQEDSAVYLCASSLEGTSGRYYNEQFFGPGTRLTVL.

This clonotype occurred many times. The chain links TRBV7-2 to TRBJ2-5; 13 positions match TRBD2. J was trimmed by 3 bases and V by 2 bases; bases with no gene match: 6. Germline loops: CDR1 SGHTA, CDR2 FQGNSA. This CDR3 spans 17 amino acids. The CDR3 DNA is TGTGCCAGCAGCTTACCCGGTGGGACTAGCGGGGAAGAGACCCAGTACTTC. Its translation is CASSLPGGTSGEETQYF.